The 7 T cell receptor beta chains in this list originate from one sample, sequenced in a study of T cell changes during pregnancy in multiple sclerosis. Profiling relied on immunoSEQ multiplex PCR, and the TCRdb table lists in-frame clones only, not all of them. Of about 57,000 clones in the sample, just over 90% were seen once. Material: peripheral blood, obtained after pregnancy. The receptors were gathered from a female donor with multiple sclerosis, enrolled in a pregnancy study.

DNA for the CDR3: TGTGCCAGCAGCTTAGCGCGCGGGGGTGGTGAGACCCAGTACTTC. Translating gives CASSLARGGGETQYF. The rearrangement links TRBV7-2 to TRBJ2-5; 7 nucleotides agree with TRBD2. J gave up 5 bases and V 0 bases, and 6 bases lay outside the gene matches. The CDR3 spans 15 residues. The germline gives CDR1 SGHTA, CDR2 FQGNSA.

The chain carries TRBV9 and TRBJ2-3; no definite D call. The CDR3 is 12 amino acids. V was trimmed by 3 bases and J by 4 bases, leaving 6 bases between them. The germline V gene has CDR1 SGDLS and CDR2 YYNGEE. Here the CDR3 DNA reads TGTGCCAGCAGCGCCTCCCCAGATACGCAGTATTTT. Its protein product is CASSASPDTQYF.

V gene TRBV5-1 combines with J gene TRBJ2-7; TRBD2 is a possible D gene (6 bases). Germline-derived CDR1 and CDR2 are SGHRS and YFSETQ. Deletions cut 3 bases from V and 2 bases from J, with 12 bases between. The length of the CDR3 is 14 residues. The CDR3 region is CASSSGTRTYEQYF. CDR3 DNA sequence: TGCGCCAGCAGCTCCGGGACTCGTACCTACGAGCAGTACTTC.

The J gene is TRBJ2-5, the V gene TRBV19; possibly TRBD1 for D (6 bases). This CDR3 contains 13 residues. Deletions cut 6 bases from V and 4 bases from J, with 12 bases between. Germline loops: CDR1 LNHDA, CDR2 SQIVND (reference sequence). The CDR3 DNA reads TGTGCCAGTAGAGGACAGCCTGTAGAGACCCAGTACTTC. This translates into CASRGQPVETQYF.

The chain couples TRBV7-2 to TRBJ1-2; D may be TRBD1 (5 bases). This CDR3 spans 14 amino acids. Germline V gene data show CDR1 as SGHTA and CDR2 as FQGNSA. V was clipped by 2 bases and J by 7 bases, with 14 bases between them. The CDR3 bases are TGTGCCAGCAGCTTATTCCAGGGTTCAACTGGCTACACCTTC. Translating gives CASSLFQGSTGYTF.

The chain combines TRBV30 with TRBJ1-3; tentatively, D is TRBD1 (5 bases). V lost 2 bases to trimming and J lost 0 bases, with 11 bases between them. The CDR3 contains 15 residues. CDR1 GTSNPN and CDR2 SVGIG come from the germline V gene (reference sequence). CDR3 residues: CAWSRTGNSGNTIYF. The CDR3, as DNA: TGTGCCTGGAGTAGAACAGGAAACTCTGGAAACACCATATATTTT.

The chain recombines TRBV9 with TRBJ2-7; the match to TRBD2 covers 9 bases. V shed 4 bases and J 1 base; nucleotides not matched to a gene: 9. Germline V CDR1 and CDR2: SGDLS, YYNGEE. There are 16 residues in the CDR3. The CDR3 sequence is CASSPAGLAGSYEQYF. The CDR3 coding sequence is TGTGCCAGCAGCCCAGCGGGCCTAGCGGGGTCCTACGAGCAGTACTTC.